This TCR beta chain was captured by sequencing in a study of blood T cell repertoires in COVID-19. Study summary: Researchers got acute and convalescent COVID-19 samples from the United States, Italy and Spain.

This clone appeared a single time. Method: immunoSEQ multiplex PCR; TCRdb's copy keeps in-frame clones and lacks some. Found here are approximately 320,000 clones, roughly 90% of them singletons; the top ten hold around 10%. The sequence derives from a woman under 30 who had recovered from COVID-19. The sequencing sample was made of PBMCs or T cells enriched from blood (not recorded which).

This chain's CDR3 is CASSLFRVYGYTF. In DNA form, the CDR3 reads TGTGCCAGCAGTTTGTTCAGGGTCTATGGCTACACCTTC. The chain employs TRBV28 and TRBJ1-2; possibly TRBD1 for D (5 bases). Germline V gene lookup returns CDR1 MDHEN and CDR2 SYDVKM. The ends were cut back, 3 bases at V and 4 bases at J, with 9 bases in the middle. The CDR3 sequence is 13 residues long.